The 5 T cell receptor beta chains given below trace back to one sample, sequenced in a study of beta chain features in type 1 diabetes. Expressed TCRB transcripts got sequenced, as all isolated RNA was reverse transcribed. Method: immunoSEQ multiplex PCR; TCRdb's copy keeps in-frame clones and lacks some. The repertoire holds under 150,000 clones, about 7.1% seen once, with approximately 1.5% in the top ten. Sequencing was done on a sample of central memory CD4+ T cells from blood. These receptor sequences come from a woman in her thirties in good health.

This clone was recorded many times. The chain links TRBV29-1 to TRBJ2-1; 7 positions match TRBD2. There are 15 residues in the CDR3. Looked up from germline, CDR1 is SQVTM and CDR2 is ANQGSEA. V gave up 8 bases and J gave up 6 bases; unmatched junction bases: 16. CDR3 loop: CSPKSQQRGANEQFF. The CDR3 DNA reads as TGCAGCCCCAAGAGTCAACAGCGGGGAGCCAATGAGCAGTTCTTC.

V is TRBV7-9 and J is TRBJ2-1, with 8 nucleotides matching TRBD2. The CDR3 covers 15 residues. The germline CDR1 and CDR2 sequences are SEHNR and FQNEAQ (reference sequence). The V gene end was trimmed by 10 bases and the J gene end by 7 bases; junction bases not matched to a gene: 15. The CDR3 nucleotides are TGTGCCACTTACGCCGGGCTAGCGGGTAAAAATGAGCAGTTCTTC. The encoded protein is CATYAGLAGKNEQFF.

In this sample, this clone turned up a few times. The V gene is TRBV28, the J gene TRBJ1-1; D ambiguous. This CDR3 has 14 residues. Germline CDR1 is MDHEN and CDR2 is SYDVKM. Trimming pared 6 bases from V and 3 bases from J, leaving 14 bases between. CDR3 nucleotides: TGTGCCAGCAGCCCCCCCCGCGGCTACACTGAAGCTTTCTTT. Translating it yields CASSPPRGYTEAFF.

This clone was detected only a few times. The chain employs TRBV10-3 and TRBJ2-5; 7 nucleotides agree with TRBD2. The CDR3 loop spans 15 amino acids. V lost 9 bases and J lost 9; bases outside the gene matches: 19. Per germline, CDR1 ENHRY and CDR2 SYGVKD. The CDR3 sequence is CAIAEPGLNTGAQYF. In DNA, the CDR3 is TGTGCCATAGCGGAACCGGGACTAAACACCGGGGCCCAGTACTTC.

This clone appeared a few times. The genes are TRBV5-4 and TRBJ2-5; the match to TRBD2 covers 11 bases. The CDR3 consists of 15 residues. The germline V gene encodes CDR1 SGHNT and CDR2 YYREEE (reference sequence). Unmatched junction bases numbered 4, after V lost 4 bases and J lost 2 bases. The CDR3 loop reads CASSAGLAVQETQYF. The CDR3 nucleotides read TGTGCCAGCAGCGCGGGACTAGCGGTACAAGAGACCCAGTACTTC.